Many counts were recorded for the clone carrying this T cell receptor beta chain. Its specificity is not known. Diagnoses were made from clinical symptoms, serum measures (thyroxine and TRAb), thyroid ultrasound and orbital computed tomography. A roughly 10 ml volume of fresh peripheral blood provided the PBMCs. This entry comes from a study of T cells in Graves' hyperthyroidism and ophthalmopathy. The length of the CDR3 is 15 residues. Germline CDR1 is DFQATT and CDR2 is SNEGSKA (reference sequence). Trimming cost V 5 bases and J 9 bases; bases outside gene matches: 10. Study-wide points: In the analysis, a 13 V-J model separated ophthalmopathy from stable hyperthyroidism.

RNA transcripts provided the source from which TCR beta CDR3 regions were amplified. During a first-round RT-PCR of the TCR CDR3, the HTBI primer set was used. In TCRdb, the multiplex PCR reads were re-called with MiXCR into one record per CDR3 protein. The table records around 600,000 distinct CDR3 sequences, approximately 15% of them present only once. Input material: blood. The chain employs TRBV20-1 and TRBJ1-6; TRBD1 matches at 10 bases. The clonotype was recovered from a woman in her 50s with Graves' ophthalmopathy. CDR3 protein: CSAQSRGQGSSPLHF. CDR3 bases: TGCAGTGCTCAGAGTAGGGGACAGGGGTCTTCACCCCTCCACTTT.